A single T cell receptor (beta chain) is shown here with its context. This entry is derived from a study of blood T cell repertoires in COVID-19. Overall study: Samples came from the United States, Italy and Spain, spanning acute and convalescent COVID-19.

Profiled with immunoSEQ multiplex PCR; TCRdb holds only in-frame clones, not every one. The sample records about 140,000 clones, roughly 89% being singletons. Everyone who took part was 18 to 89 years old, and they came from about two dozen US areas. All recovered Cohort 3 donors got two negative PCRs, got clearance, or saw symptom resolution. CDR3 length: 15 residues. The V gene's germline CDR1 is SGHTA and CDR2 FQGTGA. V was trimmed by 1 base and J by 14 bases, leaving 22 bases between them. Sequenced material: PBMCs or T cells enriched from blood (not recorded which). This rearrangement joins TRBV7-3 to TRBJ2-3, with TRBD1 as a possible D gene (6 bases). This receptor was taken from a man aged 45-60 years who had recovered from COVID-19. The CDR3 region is CASSLKPPSFQGGYF. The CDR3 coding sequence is TGTGCCAGCAGCTTAAAACCCCCCAGCTTTCAAGGGGGGTATTTT.